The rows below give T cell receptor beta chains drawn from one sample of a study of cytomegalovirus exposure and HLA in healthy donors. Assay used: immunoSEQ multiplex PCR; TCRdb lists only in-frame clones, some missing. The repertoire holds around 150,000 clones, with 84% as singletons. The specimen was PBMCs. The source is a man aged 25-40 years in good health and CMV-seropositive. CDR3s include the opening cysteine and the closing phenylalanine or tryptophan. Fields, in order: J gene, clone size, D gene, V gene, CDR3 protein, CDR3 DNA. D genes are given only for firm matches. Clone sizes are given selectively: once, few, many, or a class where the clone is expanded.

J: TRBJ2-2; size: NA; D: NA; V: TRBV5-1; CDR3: CASSLEGVANTGELFF; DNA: TGCGCCAGCAGCTTGGAGGGGGTGGCGAACACCGGGGAGCTGTTTTTT
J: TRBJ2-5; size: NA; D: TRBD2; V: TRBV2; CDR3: CASSEGTSGRGKETQYF; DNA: TGTGCCAGCAGTGAGGGGACTAGCGGGAGGGGAAAAGAGACCCAGTACTTC
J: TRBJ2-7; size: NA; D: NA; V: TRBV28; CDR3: CASSSPDGRTYEQYF; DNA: TGTGCCAGCAGTTCCCCCGATGGCAGGACCTACGAGCAGTACTTC
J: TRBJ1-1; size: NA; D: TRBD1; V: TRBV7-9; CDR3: CASSLPGQMNTEAFF; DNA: TGTGCCAGCAGCTTGCCGGGACAGATGAACACTGAAGCTTTCTTT
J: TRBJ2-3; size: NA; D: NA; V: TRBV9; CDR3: CASGGAATDTQYF; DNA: TGTGCCAGCGGTGGGGCCGCGACAGATACGCAGTATTTT
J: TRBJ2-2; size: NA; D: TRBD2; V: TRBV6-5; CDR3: CASKLDQRELGELFF; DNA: TGTGCCAGCAAACTAGATCAGCGGGAGCTCGGGGAGCTGTTTTTT
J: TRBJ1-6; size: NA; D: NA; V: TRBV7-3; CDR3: CASSLTGAAYNSPLHF; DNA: TGTGCCAGCAGCTTAACAGGGGCCGCCTATAATTCACCCCTCCACTTT
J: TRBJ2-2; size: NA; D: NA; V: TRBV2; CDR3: CATKQVNTGELFF; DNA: TGTGCCACCAAACAGGTGAACACCGGGGAGCTGTTTTTT
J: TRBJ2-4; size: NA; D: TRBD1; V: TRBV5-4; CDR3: CASSSKGAVAKNIQYF; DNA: TGTGCCAGCAGCTCCAAGGGGGCGGTAGCCAAAAACATTCAGTACTTC
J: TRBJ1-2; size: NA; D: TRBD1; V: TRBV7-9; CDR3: CASSFFGQAHGYTF; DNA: TGTGCCAGCAGCTTTTTCGGACAGGCCCATGGCTACACCTTC
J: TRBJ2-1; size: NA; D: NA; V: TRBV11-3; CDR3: CASSSQGYNEQFF; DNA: TGTGCCAGCAGCTCCCAGGGATACAATGAGCAGTTCTTC
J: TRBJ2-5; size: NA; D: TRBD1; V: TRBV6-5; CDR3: CASSYSWTGGETQYF; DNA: TGTGCCAGCAGTTACTCCTGGACAGGGGGGGAGACCCAGTACTTC
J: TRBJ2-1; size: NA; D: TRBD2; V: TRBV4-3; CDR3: CASSQDSGARGNEQFF; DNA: TGCGCCAGCAGCCAAGATAGCGGGGCGCGCGGCAATGAGCAGTTCTTC
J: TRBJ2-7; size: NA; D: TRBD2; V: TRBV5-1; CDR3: CASRASGTSVYEQYF; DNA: TGCGCCAGCAGAGCCTCGGGGACTAGCGTTTACGAGCAGTACTTC
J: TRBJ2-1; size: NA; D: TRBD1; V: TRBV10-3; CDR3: CAISESGQVNEQFF; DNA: TGTGCCATCAGTGAGTCGGGACAGGTAAATGAGCAGTTCTTC
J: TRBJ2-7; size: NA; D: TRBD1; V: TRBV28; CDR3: CASSLVRGPYEQYF; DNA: TGTGCCAGCAGTTTAGTCAGGGGGCCCTACGAGCAGTACTTC
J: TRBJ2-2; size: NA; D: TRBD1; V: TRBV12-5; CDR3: CASGPSDRVRTGELFF; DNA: TGTGCTAGTGGTCCCTCGGACAGGGTTCGCACCGGGGAGCTGTTTTTT
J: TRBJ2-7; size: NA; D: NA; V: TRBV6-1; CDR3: CASSTEYEQYF; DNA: TGTGCCAGCAGTACCGAGTACGAGCAGTACTTC
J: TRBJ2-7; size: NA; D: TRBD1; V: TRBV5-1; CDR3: CASSLGTGGYEQYF; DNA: TGCGCCAGCAGCCTCGGGACAGGGGGCTACGAGCAGTACTTC
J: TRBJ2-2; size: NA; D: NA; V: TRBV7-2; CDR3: CASSSGSTGELFF; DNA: TGTGCCAGCAGCTCAGGCTCCACCGGGGAGCTGTTTTTT
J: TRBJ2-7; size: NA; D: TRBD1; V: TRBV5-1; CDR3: CASSTGTAAVQQYF; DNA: TGCGCCAGCAGCACAGGGACAGCCGCAGTGCAGCAGTACTTC
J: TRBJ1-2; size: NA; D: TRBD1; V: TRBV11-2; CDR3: CASSSGQGRYGYTF; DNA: TGTGCCAGCAGCTCTGGACAGGGGCGGTATGGCTACACCTTC
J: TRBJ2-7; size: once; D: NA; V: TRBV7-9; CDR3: CASSLALGHHYEQYF; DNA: TGTGCCAGCAGCTTAGCGCTTGGGCATCATTACGAGCAGTACTTC
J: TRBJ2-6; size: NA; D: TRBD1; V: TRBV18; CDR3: CASSPARRGQVSSGANVLTF; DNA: TGTGCCAGCTCACCCGCTCGTCGGGGACAGGTTTCCTCTGGGGCCAACGTCCTGACTTTC
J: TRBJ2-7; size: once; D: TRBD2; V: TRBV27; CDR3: CASSFSQPGLAGLKQYF; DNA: TGTGCCAGCAGTTTTTCCCAACCGGGACTAGCGGGATTGAAGCAGTACTTC
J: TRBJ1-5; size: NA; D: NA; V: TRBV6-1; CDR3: CASKQGLSSQPQHF; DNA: TGTGCCAGCAAACAGGGCCTGTCCAGTCAGCCCCAGCATTTT
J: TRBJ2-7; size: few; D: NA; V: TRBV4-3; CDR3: CASSQDRAGSSYEQYF; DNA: TGCGCCAGCAGCCAAGATAGGGCGGGAAGCTCCTACGAGCAGTACTTC
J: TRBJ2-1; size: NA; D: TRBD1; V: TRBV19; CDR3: CASRTTGVDEQFF; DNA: TGTGCCAGTAGGACTACAGGGGTGGATGAGCAGTTCTTC
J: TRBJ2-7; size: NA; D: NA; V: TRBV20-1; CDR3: CSASNIEQYF; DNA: TGCAGTGCTAGTAACATCGAGCAGTACTTC
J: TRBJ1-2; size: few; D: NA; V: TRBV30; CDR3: CAWSQGRGGYTF; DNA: TGTGCCTGGAGTCAGGGGCGAGGTGGCTACACCTTC
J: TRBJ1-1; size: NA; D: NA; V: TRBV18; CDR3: CASSPRTNNMNTEAFF; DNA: TGTGCCAGCTCACCTAGGACAAACAACATGAACACTGAAGCTTTCTTT
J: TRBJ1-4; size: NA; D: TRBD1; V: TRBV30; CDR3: CAFWDRSTNEKLFF; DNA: TGTGCCTTTTGGGACAGGTCAACTAATGAAAAACTGTTTTTT
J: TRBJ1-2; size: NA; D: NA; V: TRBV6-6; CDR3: CASSTPDSLYGYTF; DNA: TGTGCCAGCAGTACCCCGGACAGCCTATATGGCTACACCTTC
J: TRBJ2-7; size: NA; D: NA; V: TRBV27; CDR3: CASSSGLIYEQYF; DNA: TGTGCCAGCAGTTCGGGACTCATCTACGAGCAGTACTTC
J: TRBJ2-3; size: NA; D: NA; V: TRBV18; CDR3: CASSPRGSPRADTQYF; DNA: TGTGCCAGCTCACCCCGCGGGTCACCCCGGGCAGATACGCAGTATTTT
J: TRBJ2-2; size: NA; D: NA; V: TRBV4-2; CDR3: CASSQERGIGELFF; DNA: TGTGCCAGCAGCCAAGAACGCGGGATCGGGGAGCTGTTTTTT
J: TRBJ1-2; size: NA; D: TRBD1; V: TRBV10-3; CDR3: CAIRDRELYGYTF; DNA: TGTGCCATCAGGGACAGGGAACTCTATGGCTACACCTTC
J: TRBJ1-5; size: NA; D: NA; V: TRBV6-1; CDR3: CASGRNRVQPQHF; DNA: TGTGCCAGCGGACGAAACAGGGTTCAGCCCCAGCATTTT
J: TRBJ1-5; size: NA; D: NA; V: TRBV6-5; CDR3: CASRVDQGNQPQHF; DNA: TGTGCCAGCAGGGTTGATCAGGGGAATCAGCCCCAGCATTTT
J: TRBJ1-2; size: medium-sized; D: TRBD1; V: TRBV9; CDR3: CASSSSGQGAKGYTF; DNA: TGTGCCAGCAGCTCATCGGGACAGGGGGCGAAAGGCTACACCTTC
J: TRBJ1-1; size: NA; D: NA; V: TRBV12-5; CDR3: CASGLGGGRNTEAFF; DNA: TGTGCTAGTGGTTTGGGGGGAGGGAGGAACACTGAAGCTTTCTTT
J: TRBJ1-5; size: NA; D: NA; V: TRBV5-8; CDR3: CASSLAGANNQPQHF; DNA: TGTGCCAGCAGCTTGGCAGGGGCAAACAATCAGCCCCAGCATTTT
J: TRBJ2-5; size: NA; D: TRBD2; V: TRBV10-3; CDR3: CAISASGGEETQYF; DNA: TGTGCCATCAGTGCTAGCGGGGGGGAGGAGACCCAGTACTTC
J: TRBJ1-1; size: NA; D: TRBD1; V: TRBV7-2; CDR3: CASTLTGGNTEAFF; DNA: TGTGCCAGCACCCTGACAGGGGGGAACACTGAAGCTTTCTTT
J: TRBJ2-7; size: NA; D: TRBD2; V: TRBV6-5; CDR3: CASSQLSGGAYEQYF; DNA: TGTGCCAGCAGTCAACTTAGCGGGGGGGCCTACGAGCAGTACTTC
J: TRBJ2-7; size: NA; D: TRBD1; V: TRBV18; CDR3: CASSPLPPGQAVYEQYF; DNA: TGTGCCAGCTCACCACTCCCGCCGGGACAGGCCGTCTACGAGCAGTACTTC
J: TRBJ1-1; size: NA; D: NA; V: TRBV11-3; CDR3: CASSFQSNTEAFF; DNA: TGTGCCAGCAGCTTTCAATCGAACACTGAAGCTTTCTTT
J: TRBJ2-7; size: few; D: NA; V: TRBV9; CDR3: CASSLDGSTYEQYF; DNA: TGTGCCAGCAGCTTAGACGGGTCTACCTACGAGCAGTACTTC
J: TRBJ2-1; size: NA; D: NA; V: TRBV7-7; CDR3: CASSPGGIYNEQFF; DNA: TGTGCCAGCAGCCCTGGGGGGATCTACAATGAGCAGTTCTTC
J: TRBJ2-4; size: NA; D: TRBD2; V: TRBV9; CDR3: CASSVATASGGRNIQYF; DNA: TGTGCCAGCAGCGTAGCTACGGCTAGCGGAGGGAGGAACATTCAGTACTTC